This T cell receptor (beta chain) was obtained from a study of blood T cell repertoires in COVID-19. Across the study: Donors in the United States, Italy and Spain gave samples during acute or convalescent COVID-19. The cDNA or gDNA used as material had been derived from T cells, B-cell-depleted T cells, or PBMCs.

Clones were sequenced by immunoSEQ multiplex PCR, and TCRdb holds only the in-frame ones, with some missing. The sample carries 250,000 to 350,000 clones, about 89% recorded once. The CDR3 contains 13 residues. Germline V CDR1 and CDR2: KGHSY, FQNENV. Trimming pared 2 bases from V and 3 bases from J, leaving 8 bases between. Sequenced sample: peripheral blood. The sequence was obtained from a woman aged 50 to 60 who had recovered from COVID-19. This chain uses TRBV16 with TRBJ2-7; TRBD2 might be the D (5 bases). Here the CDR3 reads CASSQPGIYEQYF. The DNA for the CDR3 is TGTGCCAGCAGCCAACCCGGGATCTACGAGCAGTACTTC.